The rows below give T cell receptor beta chains drawn from one sample of a study of blood T cell repertoires in COVID-19. Produced via immunoSEQ multiplex PCR; TCRdb's table is partial and in-frame only. This sample carries over 150,000 clones, about 83% of them seen once, and the ten largest clones take just under 0.9%. Sample: peripheral blood. The receptors stem from a woman aged 18-35 years who had recovered from COVID-19. CDR3s include the opening cysteine and the closing phenylalanine or tryptophan. The order of the fields is CDR3 DNA, CDR3 protein, D gene, J gene, V gene, clone size. A D gene is named only where the DNA matches it firmly. Size is omitted from some rows. Given values are once, few, many or a class for expanded clones.

cdr3_nt: TGTGCCAGCAGTGACAGATATTATAGCAATCAGCCCCAGCATTTT; cdr3_aa: CASSDRYYSNQPQHF; d_call: .; j_call: TRBJ1-5; v_call: TRBV6-2/TRBV6-3; clone_size: once
cdr3_nt: TGTGCCAGCAGCCGACAGGGAAACATTCAGTACTTC; cdr3_aa: CASSRQGNIQYF; d_call: TRBD1; j_call: TRBJ2-4; v_call: TRBV3-1/TRBV3-2; clone_size: .
cdr3_nt: TGTGCCAGCGGGGACAGTCATAACTATGGCTACACCTTC; cdr3_aa: CASGDSHNYGYTF; d_call: TRBD1; j_call: TRBJ1-2; v_call: TRBV2; clone_size: .
cdr3_nt: TGTGCCAGCAGTCCGGGGGGGGGTGATGAGCAGTTCTTC; cdr3_aa: CASSPGGGDEQFF; d_call: TRBD2; j_call: TRBJ2-1; v_call: TRBV28; clone_size: .
cdr3_nt: TGTGCCTGGACGGTTAGGGGGAGCAAGACCCAGTACTTC; cdr3_aa: CAWTVRGSKTQYF; d_call: .; j_call: TRBJ2-5; v_call: TRBV30; clone_size: .
cdr3_nt: TGCGCCAGCTCGGGACTAGCGGGGGGGCCCTCTGGGGCCAACGTCCTGACTTTC; cdr3_aa: CASSGLAGGPSGANVLTF; d_call: TRBD2; j_call: TRBJ2-6; v_call: TRBV10-2; clone_size: .
cdr3_nt: TGTGCCACCAGTGAGGGGACAGGGGTGTCCTACGAGCAGTACTTC; cdr3_aa: CATSEGTGVSYEQYF; d_call: TRBD1; j_call: TRBJ2-7; v_call: TRBV24-1; clone_size: .
cdr3_nt: TGTGCCAGTAGTATTATGGCGGTCGCCTACAATGAGCAGTTCTTC; cdr3_aa: CASSIMAVAYNEQFF; d_call: .; j_call: TRBJ2-1; v_call: TRBV19; clone_size: .
cdr3_nt: TGTGCCAGCAGAAGTCCCGGGACAAATACACCCCTCCACTTT; cdr3_aa: CASRSPGTNTPLHF; d_call: .; j_call: TRBJ1-6; v_call: TRBV2; clone_size: .
cdr3_nt: TGTGCCAGCAAGAGCGGGAGTGGCACCTACAATGAGCAGTTCTTC; cdr3_aa: CASKSGSGTYNEQFF; d_call: TRBD2; j_call: TRBJ2-1; v_call: TRBV9; clone_size: .
cdr3_nt: TGTGCCAGCAGTGAAGGTGCCTTAGCCAGTTTTTACAATGAGCAGTTCTTC; cdr3_aa: CASSEGALASFYNEQFF; d_call: .; j_call: TRBJ2-1; v_call: TRBV6-1; clone_size: few
cdr3_nt: TGTGCCAGCAGTTACTCAGGCGGGGGTCGACAGCCCCAGCATTTT; cdr3_aa: CASSYSGGGRQPQHF; d_call: .; j_call: TRBJ1-5; v_call: TRBV6-5; clone_size: once
cdr3_nt: TGCGCCAGCAGCTTGGCCGGAATGGGCATCTCGTCCTTGAACACTGAAGCTTTCTTT; cdr3_aa: CASSLAGMGISSLNTEAFF; d_call: .; j_call: TRBJ1-1; v_call: TRBV5-1; clone_size: .
cdr3_nt: TGTGCCAGCAGCTTGGGCAGCGAAAACAATGGCTACACCTTC; cdr3_aa: CASSLGSENNGYTF; d_call: .; j_call: TRBJ1-2; v_call: TRBV5-4; clone_size: .
cdr3_nt: TGTGCCTGGAGCAGGCTGGAGACCCAGTACTTC; cdr3_aa: CAWSRLETQYF; d_call: .; j_call: TRBJ2-5; v_call: TRBV30; clone_size: .
cdr3_nt: TGTGCCAGCACCCCCGAGAGGGGGGAGCTGTTTTTT; cdr3_aa: CASTPERGELFF; d_call: .; j_call: TRBJ2-2; v_call: TRBV12-3/TRBV12-4; clone_size: .
cdr3_nt: TGTGCCAGCAGTACGACAGGGGGCGAGCAGTACTTC; cdr3_aa: CASSTTGGEQYF; d_call: TRBD1; j_call: TRBJ2-7; v_call: TRBV6-5; clone_size: .
cdr3_nt: TGTGCCAGCAGCCGAGCATCCGGGACAGGGTTAAGCTACACCTTC; cdr3_aa: CASSRASGTGLSYTF; d_call: TRBD1; j_call: TRBJ1-2; v_call: TRBV7-8; clone_size: .
cdr3_nt: TGTGCCAGCAGCTTGCCGGGCTCCTATAATTCACCCCTCCACTTT; cdr3_aa: CASSLPGSYNSPLHF; d_call: .; j_call: TRBJ1-6; v_call: TRBV5-8; clone_size: .
cdr3_nt: TGTGCCAGCAGCCACACATCTCGGACAGGGGCCTACGAGCAGTACTTC; cdr3_aa: CASSHTSRTGAYEQYF; d_call: TRBD1; j_call: TRBJ2-7; v_call: TRBV3-1/TRBV3-2; clone_size: once
cdr3_nt: TGCGCCAGCAGCCAACTCATGACATCAAAACTGTTTTTT; cdr3_aa: CASSQLMTSKLFF; d_call: .; j_call: TRBJ1-4; v_call: TRBV4-1; clone_size: .
cdr3_nt: TGTGCCAGCAGCGTATGGGGGACTAGCCGCAATGAGCAGTTCTTC; cdr3_aa: CASSVWGTSRNEQFF; d_call: TRBD2; j_call: TRBJ2-1; v_call: TRBV9; clone_size: .
cdr3_nt: TGTGCCATCAGTGACTCAGGGCTGACGAACTATGGCTACACCTTC; cdr3_aa: CAISDSGLTNYGYTF; d_call: .; j_call: TRBJ1-2; v_call: TRBV10-3; clone_size: .
cdr3_nt: TGTGCCATCACCGACCCCGGGGGTGGAAACACCATATATTTT; cdr3_aa: CAITDPGGGNTIYF; d_call: .; j_call: TRBJ1-3; v_call: TRBV10-3; clone_size: few
cdr3_nt: TGCAGCGACGGACAGGCAGGCGGCTACACCTTC; cdr3_aa: CSDGQAGGYTF; d_call: TRBD1; j_call: TRBJ1-2; v_call: TRBV29-1; clone_size: once
cdr3_nt: TGTGCCAGCAGCCAAGATAACAATGAGCAGTTCTTC; cdr3_aa: CASSQDNNEQFF; d_call: .; j_call: TRBJ2-1; v_call: TRBV14; clone_size: .
cdr3_nt: TGTGCCAGCTCACCAACGGTGGGGCAGGAAAACATTCAGTACTTC; cdr3_aa: CASSPTVGQENIQYF; d_call: .; j_call: TRBJ2-4; v_call: TRBV18; clone_size: .